This T cell receptor (beta chain) was sequenced during a study of blood T cells in healthy people across ages. This clonotype was observed a few times. The V and J ends lost 0 bases and 0 bases, in that order; junction bases with no gene match: 1. Germline-derived CDR1 and CDR2 are LGHNA and YSLEER. The CDR3 runs to 16 residues. Primed by a sample-barcoded 5' primer and a J-beta primer mix, a second PCR proceeded for 7 to 11 cycles. One entry per CDR3 protein results from TCRdb running MiXCR on the 5' RACE reads. The table includes roughly 930,000 distinct CDR3 sequences, about 48% detected once. The receptor was isolated from a man aged 30 to 45 in good health. The chain has TRBV4-3 and TRBJ1-4; TRBD1 matches at 7 bases. Sample: blood. In DNA, the CDR3 is TGCGCCAGCAGCCAAGATACAGGGGCAACTAATGAAAAACTGTTTTTT. Its translation: CASSQDTGATNEKLFF.